The clone carrying this T cell receptor beta chain was found many times. Its specificity is unknown. Specified time point: persistent/refractory GD, antithyroid drugs over 5 years with positive TRAb. Construction of the TCR library relied on RNA isolated from PBMCs. Arm-PCR of CDR3 regions with iRepertoire HTBI primers generated TCR beta libraries. TCRdb reprocessed the multiplex PCR reads with MiXCR, giving one entry per CDR3 protein. The sample shows about 470,000 distinct CDR3 sequences, roughly 20% of them seen only once. This specimen belongs to a study of regulatory T cells in long-lasting Graves disease. Points from the study as a whole: With persistent disease, TRBV28, TRBJ1-2 and TRBJ2-5 were the favored segments.

V was cut by 3 bases and J by 2 bases, with 11 bases left in between. This CDR3 has 14 residues. Germline CDR1 and CDR2: MDHEN and SYDVKM. This clonotype originated in a female donor with Graves disease. Specimen: peripheral blood mononuclear cells (PBMCs), collected when the disease was refractory, from a patient treated with antithyroid drugs. This sequence joins TRBV28 and TRBJ2-7; D call uncertain. CDR3 DNA sequence: TGTGCCAGCAGTTTTTACCGAGGCGCCTACGAGCAGTACTTC. Its protein is CASSFYRGAYEQYF.